This paragraph reports one TCR beta chain. A much bigger clone sits one base away, suggesting this may be a read error. The treatment was: roughly 20 received Ad26.COV2.S at low or high dose, single or two shots; about 5 received placebo; per-sample allocation not given. Sample collection was performed on day 63 after the first vaccine or placebo injection. This specimen comes from a study of Ad26.COV2.S vaccination and SARS-CoV-2 variants. The CDR3 totals 13 residues. J lost 3 bases, V lost 5 bases, and 4 bases had no gene match. The assay was immunoSEQ multiplex PCR, and TCRdb's table has in-frame clones only and misses some. The table has about 350,000 clones, about 85% seen once.

The source was peripheral blood, collected in a trial of Ad26.COV2.S vaccine versus placebo. The TCR sequence derives from a person between 18 and 59 years old who received the Ad26.COV2.S COVID-19 vaccine or a placebo. V gene TRBV12-3 or TRBV12-4 combines with J gene TRBJ2-7; 7 bases line up with TRBD1. CDR3: CASSRDSNYEQYF. CDR3 DNA sequence: TGTGCCAGCAGTCGGGACAGCAACTACGAGCAGTACTTC.